Listed below are T cell receptor beta chains from one sample, sequenced in a study of blood T cell repertoires in COVID-19. Libraries were prepared by immunoSEQ multiplex PCR; TCRdb keeps only in-frame clonotypes and omits some of them. The sample has over 75,000 clones, 91% seen once; the top ten hold about 2.5%. Specimen: peripheral blood. These receptors originate from a human donor with active COVID-19. The donor label of this sample is uncertain. The CDR3 runs from the conserved cysteine through the conserved F or W. The order of the fields is D gene, clone size, J gene, V gene, CDR3 protein, CDR3 DNA. The D gene is left open where the match is weak. The listing skips clone size in some rows; elsewhere it reads once, few, many or a size class.

>NA|NA|TRBJ1-2|TRBV7-2
CASSFQTYQANYGYTF
TGTGCCAGCAGCTTCCAGACATACCAAGCTAACTATGGCTACACCTTC
>NA|NA|TRBJ1-5|TRBV3-1/TRBV3-2
CASSRGPGDQPQHF
TGTGCCAGCAGCCGGGGCCCTGGGGATCAGCCCCAGCATTTT
>TRBD1|once|TRBJ2-7|TRBV6-1
CASSDRGREYF
TGTGCCAGCAGTGACAGGGGGCGGGAGTACTTC
>NA|NA|TRBJ1-2|TRBV5-1
CASSLTLTDGYTF
TGCGCCAGCAGCTTGACCCTGACAGATGGCTACACCTTC
>NA|NA|TRBJ2-1|TRBV12-5
CASGHRVYNEQFF
TGTGCTAGTGGCCACAGGGTTTACAATGAGCAGTTCTTC
>NA|NA|TRBJ2-3|TRBV6-6
CASSLREPDTQYF
TGTGCCAGCAGTCTTAGGGAGCCCGATACGCAGTATTTT
>TRBD2|NA|TRBJ2-7|TRBV27
CASRQSGGTLSYEQYF
TGTGCCAGCAGGCAGAGCGGGGGGACCCTTTCCTACGAGCAGTACTTC
>NA|few|TRBJ2-7|TRBV20-1
CSAPLTYEQYF
TGCAGTGCTCCCCTAACCTACGAGCAGTACTTC
>NA|NA|TRBJ1-1|TRBV11-2
CASSLLTGSEAFF
TGTGCCAGCAGCTTATTAACAGGGAGTGAAGCTTTCTTT
>TRBD2|NA|TRBJ2-3|TRBV12-3/TRBV12-4
CASSLTSGGQSGF
TGTGCCAGCAGTTTAACTAGCGGGGGGCAGTCTGGTTTT
>NA|NA|TRBJ2-5|TRBV5-1
CASSRDLQETQYF
TGCGCCAGCAGCCGGGACTTACAAGAGACCCAGTACTTC
>NA|NA|TRBJ2-7|TRBV6-5
CASRRGISNEQYF
TGTGCCAGCCGCCGGGGGATAAGCAACGAGCAGTACTTC
>NA|NA|TRBJ2-3|TRBV2
CASGLGGGRDTQYF
TGTGCCAGTGGGCTAGGGGGGGGCCGCGATACGCAGTATTTT
>TRBD1|NA|TRBJ1-2|TRBV6-5
CASTWGTVPGYTF
TGTGCCAGCACCTGGGGGACAGTGCCTGGCTACACCTTC
>TRBD2|few|TRBJ2-7|TRBV7-7
CASSRWEGYEQYF
TGTGCCAGCAGCCGCTGGGAGGGGTACGAGCAGTACTTC
>NA|NA|TRBJ2-3|TRBV29-1
CSVAGVRADTQYF
TGCAGCGTTGCAGGGGTGAGGGCAGATACGCAGTATTTT
>TRBD1|NA|TRBJ2-1|TRBV11-2
CASSPAGTVYNEQFF
TGTGCCAGCAGCCCAGCCGGGACAGTCTACAATGAGCAGTTCTTC
>TRBD1|NA|TRBJ2-7|TRBV11-2
CASSPQGAKDEQYF
TGTGCCAGCAGCCCCCAGGGGGCAAAGGACGAGCAGTACTTC
>TRBD1|once|TRBJ2-3|TRBV7-9
CASTRWGQSISDTQYF
TGTGCCAGCACCAGGTGGGGACAGAGTATTTCGGATACGCAGTATTTT
>TRBD2|NA|TRBJ2-5|TRBV24-1
CATSDTRGGRQETQYF
TGTGCCACCAGTGATACCCGGGGGGGCAGACAAGAGACCCAGTACTTC
>NA|NA|TRBJ2-7|TRBV10-2
CASSDGYSYEQYF
TGCGCCAGCAGTGACGGTTACTCCTACGAGCAGTACTTC
>TRBD1|NA|TRBJ2-1|TRBV28
CASSTRTGGLYNEQFF
TGTGCCAGCAGTACCAGGACAGGGGGTCTCTACAATGAGCAGTTCTTC
>NA|NA|TRBJ1-2|TRBV19
CASGGANYGYTF
TGTGCCAGTGGCGGGGCTAACTATGGCTACACCTTC
>NA|NA|TRBJ2-3|TRBV6-5
CASRRIPSTDTQYF
TGTGCCAGCCGGAGGATACCTAGCACAGATACGCAGTATTTT
>NA|NA|TRBJ1-1|TRBV7-6
CASSFMGAVNTEAFF
TGTGCCAGCAGCTTCATGGGCGCTGTGAACACTGAAGCTTTCTTT
>NA|NA|TRBJ2-5|TRBV7-9
CASSPKETQYF
TGTGCCAGCAGCCCTAAAGAGACCCAGTACTTC
>NA|NA|TRBJ1-1|TRBV6-1
CASSEDRADTEAFF
TGTGCCAGCAGTGAAGACAGGGCTGACACTGAAGCTTTCTTT
>TRBD1|NA|TRBJ2-7|TRBV14
CASTLDRVNGYEQYF
TGTGCCAGCACCCTGGACAGGGTCAATGGCTACGAGCAGTACTTC
>TRBD1|NA|TRBJ2-1|TRBV5-1
CASSLERQGTQFF
TGCGCCAGCAGCTTGGAAAGACAGGGGACGCAGTTCTTC
>TRBD1|once|TRBJ1-2|TRBV19
CASSDYRGPYGYTF
TGTGCCAGTAGTGATTACAGGGGGCCCTATGGCTACACCTTC
>TRBD1|once|TRBJ1-2|TRBV6-5
CASNSRDRVYGYTF
TGTGCCAGCAATTCCCGGGACAGGGTCTATGGCTACACCTTC
>NA|NA|TRBJ2-1|TRBV28
CASSLSFRSYNEQFF
TGTGCCAGCAGTTTATCTTTTAGGAGTTACAATGAGCAGTTCTTC
>TRBD1|NA|TRBJ1-4|TRBV6-6
CASSATGTDNEKLFF
TGTGCCAGCAGTGCGACCGGGACAGATAATGAAAAACTGTTTTTT
>TRBD1|NA|TRBJ1-2|TRBV19
CATRTGGNYGYTF
TGTGCCACCCGGACAGGGGGCAACTATGGCTACACCTTC
>NA|NA|TRBJ1-5|TRBV5-6
CASSSFDMTDLYSNQPQHF
TGTGCCAGCAGCTCCTTCGATATGACAGATCTCTATAGCAATCAGCCCCAGCATTTT